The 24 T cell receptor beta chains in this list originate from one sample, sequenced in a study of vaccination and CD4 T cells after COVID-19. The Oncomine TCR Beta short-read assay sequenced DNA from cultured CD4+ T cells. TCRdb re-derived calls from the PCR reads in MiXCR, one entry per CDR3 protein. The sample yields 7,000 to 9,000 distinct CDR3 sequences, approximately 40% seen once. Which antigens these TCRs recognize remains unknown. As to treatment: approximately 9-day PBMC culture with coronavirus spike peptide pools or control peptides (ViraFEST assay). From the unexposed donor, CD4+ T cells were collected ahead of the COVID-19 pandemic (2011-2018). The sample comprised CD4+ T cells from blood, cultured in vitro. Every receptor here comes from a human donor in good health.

The CDR3 loop is CAWSQGFHQPQHF. DNA of the CDR3: TGTGCCTGGAGTCAGGGATTTCATCAGCCCCAGCATTTT. This rearrangement joins TRBV30 to TRBJ1-5, with TRBD1 as a possible D gene (5 bases). The germline CDR1 and CDR2 sequences are GTSNPN and SVGIG (reference sequence). Trimming took off 2 bases at V and 5 bases at J, with 10 bases between the two ends. This CDR3 comprises 13 residues.

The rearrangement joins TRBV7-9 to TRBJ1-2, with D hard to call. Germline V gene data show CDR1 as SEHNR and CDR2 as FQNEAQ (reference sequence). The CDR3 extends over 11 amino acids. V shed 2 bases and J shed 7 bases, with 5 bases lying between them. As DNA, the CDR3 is TGTGCCAGCAGCTTACGGGCTGGCTACACCTTC. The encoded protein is CASSLRAGYTF.

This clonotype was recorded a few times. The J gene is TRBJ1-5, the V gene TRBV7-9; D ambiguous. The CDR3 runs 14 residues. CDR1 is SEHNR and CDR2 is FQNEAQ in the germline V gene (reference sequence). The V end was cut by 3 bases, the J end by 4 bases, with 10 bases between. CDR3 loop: CASSFTGGNQPQHF. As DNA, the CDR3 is TGTGCCAGCAGCTTCACCGGAGGGAATCAGCCCCAGCATTTT. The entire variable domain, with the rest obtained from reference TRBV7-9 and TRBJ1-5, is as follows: DTGVSQNPRHKITKRGQNVTFRCDPISEHNRLYWYRQTLGQGPEFLTYFQNEAQLEKSRLLSDRFSAERPKGSFSTLEIQRTEQGDSAMYLCASSFTGGNQPQHFGDGTRLSIL.

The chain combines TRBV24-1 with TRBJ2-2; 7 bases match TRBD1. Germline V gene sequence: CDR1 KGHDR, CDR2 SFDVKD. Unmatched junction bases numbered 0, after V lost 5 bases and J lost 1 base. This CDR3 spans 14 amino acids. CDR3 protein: CATSGTGNTGELFF. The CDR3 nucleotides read TGTGCCACCAGTGGGACAGGGAACACCGGGGAGCTGTTTTTT.

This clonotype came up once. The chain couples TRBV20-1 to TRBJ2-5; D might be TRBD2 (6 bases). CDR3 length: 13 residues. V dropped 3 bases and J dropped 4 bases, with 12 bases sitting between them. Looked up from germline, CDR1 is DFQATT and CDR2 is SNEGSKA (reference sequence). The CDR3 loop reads CSASRGSPETQYF. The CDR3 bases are TGCAGTGCTAGCCGGGGGTCACCAGAGACCCAGTACTTC.

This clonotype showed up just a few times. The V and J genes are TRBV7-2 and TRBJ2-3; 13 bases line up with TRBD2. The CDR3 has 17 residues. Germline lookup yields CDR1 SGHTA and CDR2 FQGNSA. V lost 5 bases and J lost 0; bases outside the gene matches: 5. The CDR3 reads CASSTSGGAFSTDTQYF. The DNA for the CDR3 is TGTGCCAGCAGCACTAGCGGGGGGGCGTTCAGCACAGATACGCAGTATTTT.

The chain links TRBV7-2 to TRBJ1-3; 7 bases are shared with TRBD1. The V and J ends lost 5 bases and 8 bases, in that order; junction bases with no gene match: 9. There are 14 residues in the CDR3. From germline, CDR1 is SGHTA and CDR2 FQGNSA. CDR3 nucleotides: TGTGCCAGCAGCAAATACGACAGGGCTGACACCATATATTTT. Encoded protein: CASSKYDRADTIYF.

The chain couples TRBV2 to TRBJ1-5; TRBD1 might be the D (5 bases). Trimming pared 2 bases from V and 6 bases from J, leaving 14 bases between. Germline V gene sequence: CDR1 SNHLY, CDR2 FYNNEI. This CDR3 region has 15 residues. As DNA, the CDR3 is TGTGCCAGCAGTGAAAATCAGGTTGGGGGTCAGCCCCAGCATTTT. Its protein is CASSENQVGGQPQHF.

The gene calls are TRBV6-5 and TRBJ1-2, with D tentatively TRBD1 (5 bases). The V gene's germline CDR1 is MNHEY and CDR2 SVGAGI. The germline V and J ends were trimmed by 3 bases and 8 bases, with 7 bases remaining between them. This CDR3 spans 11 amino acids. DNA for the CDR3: TGTGCCAGCAGTTATAGGGGCGGCTACACCTTC. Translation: CASSYRGGYTF.

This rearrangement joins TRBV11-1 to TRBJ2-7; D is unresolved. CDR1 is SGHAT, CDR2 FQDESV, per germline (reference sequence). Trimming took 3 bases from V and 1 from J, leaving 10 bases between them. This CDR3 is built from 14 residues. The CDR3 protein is CASSFRERSYEQYF. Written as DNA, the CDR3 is TGTGCCAGCAGCTTCCGTGAAAGATCCTACGAGCAGTACTTC.

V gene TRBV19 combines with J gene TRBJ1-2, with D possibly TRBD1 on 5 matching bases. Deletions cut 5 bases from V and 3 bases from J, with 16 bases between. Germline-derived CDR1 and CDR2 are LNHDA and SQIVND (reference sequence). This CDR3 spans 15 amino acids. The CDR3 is CASSPTGKVDYGYTF. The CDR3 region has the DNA TGTGCCAGTAGTCCCACAGGCAAGGTCGACTATGGCTACACCTTC.

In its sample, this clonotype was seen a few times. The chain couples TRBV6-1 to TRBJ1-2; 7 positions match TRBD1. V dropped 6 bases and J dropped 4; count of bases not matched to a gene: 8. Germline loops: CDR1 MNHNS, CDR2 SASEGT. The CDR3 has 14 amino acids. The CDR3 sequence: CASSRDSPTYGYTF. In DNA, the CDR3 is TGTGCCAGCAGCAGGGACAGCCCGACCTATGGCTACACCTTC.

Written as DNA, the CDR3 is TGTGCCACCAGCAGCAGGGAGGCAGATACGCAGTATTTT. Its translation: CATSSREADTQYF. The chain has TRBV15 and TRBJ2-3; TRBD2 might be the D (6 bases). The CDR3 runs to 13 residues. Deletions cut 3 bases from V and 4 bases from J, with 8 bases between. The germline V gene encodes CDR1 LNHNV and CDR2 YYDKDF (reference sequence).

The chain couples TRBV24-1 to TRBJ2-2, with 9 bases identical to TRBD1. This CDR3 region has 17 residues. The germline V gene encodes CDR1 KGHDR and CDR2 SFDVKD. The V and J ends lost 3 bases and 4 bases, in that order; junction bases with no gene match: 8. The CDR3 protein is CATSDPPGQGRTGELFF. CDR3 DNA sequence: TGTGCCACCAGTGATCCACCGGGACAGGGACGCACCGGGGAGCTGTTTTTT.

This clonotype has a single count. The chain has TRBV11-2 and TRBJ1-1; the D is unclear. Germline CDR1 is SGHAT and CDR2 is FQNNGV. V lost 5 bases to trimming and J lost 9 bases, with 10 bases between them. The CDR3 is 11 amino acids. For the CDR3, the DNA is TGTGCCAGCAGCCGAATTAGTCAAGCTTTCTTT. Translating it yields CASSRISQAFF.

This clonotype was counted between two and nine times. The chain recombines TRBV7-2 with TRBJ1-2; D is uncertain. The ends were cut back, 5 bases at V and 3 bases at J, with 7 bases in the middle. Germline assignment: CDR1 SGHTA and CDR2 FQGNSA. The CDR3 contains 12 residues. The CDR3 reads CASSTGYYGYTF. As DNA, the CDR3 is TGTGCCAGCAGCACGGGCTACTATGGCTACACCTTC. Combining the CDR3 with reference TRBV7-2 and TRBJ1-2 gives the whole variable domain GAGVSQSPSNKVTEKGKDVELRCDPISGHTALYWYRQSLGQGLEFLIYFQGNSAPDKSGLPSDRFSAERTGGSVSTLTIQRTQQEDSAVYLCASSTGYYGYTFGSGTRLTVV.

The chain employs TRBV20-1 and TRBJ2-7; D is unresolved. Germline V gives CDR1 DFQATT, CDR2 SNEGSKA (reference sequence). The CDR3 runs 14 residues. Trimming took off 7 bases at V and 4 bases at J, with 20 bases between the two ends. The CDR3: CSVSTGLLGYEQYF. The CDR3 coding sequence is TGCAGTGTATCCACCGGGTTATTGGGTTACGAGCAGTACTTC.

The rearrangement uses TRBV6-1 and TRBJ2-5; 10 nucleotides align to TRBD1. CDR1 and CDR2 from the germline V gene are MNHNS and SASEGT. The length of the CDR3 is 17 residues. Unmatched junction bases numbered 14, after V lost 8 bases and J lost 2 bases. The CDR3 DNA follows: TGTGCCAGCCGCCCGGGGACAGGGGTTGATGCTCAAGAGACCCAGTACTTC. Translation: CASRPGTGVDAQETQYF.

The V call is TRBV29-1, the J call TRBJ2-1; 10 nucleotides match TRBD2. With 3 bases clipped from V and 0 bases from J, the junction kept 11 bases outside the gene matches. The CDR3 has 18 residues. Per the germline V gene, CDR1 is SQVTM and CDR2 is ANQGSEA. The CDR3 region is CSVDSLAGDPSSYNEQFF. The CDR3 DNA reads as TGCAGCGTTGATAGCCTAGCGGGGGACCCTAGCTCCTACAATGAGCAGTTCTTC.

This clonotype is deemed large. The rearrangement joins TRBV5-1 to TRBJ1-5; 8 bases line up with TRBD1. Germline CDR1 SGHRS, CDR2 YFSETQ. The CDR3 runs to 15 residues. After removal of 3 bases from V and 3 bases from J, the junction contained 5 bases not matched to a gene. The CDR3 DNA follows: TGCGCCAGCAGCTCGACAGGGGAGGCCAATCAGCCCCAGCATTTT. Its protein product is CASSSTGEANQPQHF.

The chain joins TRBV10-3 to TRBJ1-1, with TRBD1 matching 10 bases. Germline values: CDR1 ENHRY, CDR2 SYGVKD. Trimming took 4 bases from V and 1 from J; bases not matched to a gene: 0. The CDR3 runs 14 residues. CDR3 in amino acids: CAISGTGGNTEAFF. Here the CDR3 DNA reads TGTGCCATCAGTGGGACAGGGGGGAACACTGAAGCTTTCTTT.

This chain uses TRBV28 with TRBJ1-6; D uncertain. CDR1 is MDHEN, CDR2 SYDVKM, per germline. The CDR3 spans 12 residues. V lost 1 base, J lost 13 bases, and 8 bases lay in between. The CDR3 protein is CASSLSLRPLHF. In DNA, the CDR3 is TGTGCCAGCAGTTTATCCCTTCGGCCCCTCCACTTT.

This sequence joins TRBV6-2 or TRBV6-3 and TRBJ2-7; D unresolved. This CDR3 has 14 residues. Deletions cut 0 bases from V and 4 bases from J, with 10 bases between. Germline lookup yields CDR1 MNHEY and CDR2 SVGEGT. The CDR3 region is CASSYSRHLYEQYF. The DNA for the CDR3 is TGTGCCAGCAGTTACTCGAGACACCTTTACGAGCAGTACTTC.

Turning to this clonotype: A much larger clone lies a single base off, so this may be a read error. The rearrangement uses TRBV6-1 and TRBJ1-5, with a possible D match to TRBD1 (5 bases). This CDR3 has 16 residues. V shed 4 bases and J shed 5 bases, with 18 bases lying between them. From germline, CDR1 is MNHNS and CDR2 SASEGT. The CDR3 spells CASSAREAGPHQPQHF. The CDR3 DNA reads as TGTGCCAGCAGTGCCAGGGAGGCGGGTCCCCATCAGCCCCAGCATTTT.